Here is one TCR beta chain with its context. This clone appeared once. Its antigen is currently not known. No base quality values were provided; no much bigger clone lies one nucleotide off. The data were taken from a study of T cell responses to AZD1222 COVID-19 vaccine (dated by TCRdb to about 2021). A note on the overall study: AZD1222 recipients given second doses at about 4 weeks or at about 12 weeks were pooled, since spike-specific TCR depth and breadth were not found to differ between the two schedules. TCR sequencing was performed for roughly 250 trial participants, of whom some 200 were given two doses of AZD1222 and 26 were given two doses of MenACWY control vaccine. Trial participants were enrolled by age into 18-55, 56-69 and 70-plus year subgroups, with about 150, 28 and 57 TCR-sequenced participants respectively. Results and caveats for the whole study, not just this receptor: Vaccine-associated CD4 TCRs spanned the whole spike protein, with dominant responses in regions 160-218 and 743-854. In the small 56-69-year group, the increase in depth fell short of significance, most likely because of low power. Only six or seven AZD1222 recipients were SARS-CoV-2 seropositive at baseline, limiting conclusions about previously exposed vaccinees. Nearly half of unique spike-specific TCRs reportedly recognized epitopes outside regions mutated in the B.1.351 and B.1.1.7 variants. Because no day 14 peak-response samples were available, repertoires were characterized only after the peak T cell response. After two AZD1222 doses, spike-specific TCR breadth and depth were significantly higher than at day 0 and than in MenACWY recipients. Participants were mostly white British, with more females than males. The authors suggested clonal diversity may have been underestimated.

The time point label on this specimen signifies: baseline before first vaccination. Vaccinee samples came from UK trials COV001 and COV002, including a single-blind randomized controlled phase 2/3 trial of AZD1222 (ChAdOx1 nCoV-19) in healthy adults. For TCRbeta chain sequencing, PBMC samples from trial participants were taken at day 0 and at day 28 after the second dose. The CDR3 regions of human TCRbeta chains were analyzed by immunosequencing. The published analysis was carried out like this. Repertoire TCRs were checked for matches against a reference library of SARS-CoV-2-specific TCRs that had been generated using the MIRA antigen-specificity platform. Breadth was defined as the fraction of unique TCRs that were SARS-CoV-2-associated, and depth was defined as the fraction of total T cells that were SARS-CoV-2-associated. Using the MIRA data, every spike-specific TCR was mapped to the spike region that the TCR reacted to and assigned to either a CD4 or a CD8 class. Log10-transformed breadth and depth values were compared by one-way ANOVA with Sidak's multiple comparisons tests. As stored in TCRdb, this immuneACCESS dataset retains in-frame rearrangements with V and J assigned. A fraction of the clones does not appear; measured against another copy, unresolved V genes explain less than half of the discrepancy, and the remainder lacks a known reason. V, J and clone size are those of that table, while D and trimming were read from the DNA. For this sample there are about 150,000 clones; 80% to 90% appear just once. In total, the top ten clones hold roughly 6.9% of the sample.

The specimen was peripheral blood, collected on day 0 of AZD1222 vaccination. The clonotype originates from an adult in good health.

The CDR3 protein is CASSLKPDFYEQYF. The DNA reads as follows: TGTGCCAGCAGCTTAAAGCCGGATTTCTACGAGCAGTACTTC. The chain links TRBV7-2 with TRBJ2-7; no D gene call is confident. V was cut back by 2 bases and J by 3 bases, leaving a gap of 11 bases between them. The CDR3, from cysteine to phenylalanine, totals 14 residues. Of all the DNA, just the CDR3 is kept, 42 bases in frame from base 1. Per the germline V gene, SGHTA is the CDR1 and FQGNSA is the CDR2.